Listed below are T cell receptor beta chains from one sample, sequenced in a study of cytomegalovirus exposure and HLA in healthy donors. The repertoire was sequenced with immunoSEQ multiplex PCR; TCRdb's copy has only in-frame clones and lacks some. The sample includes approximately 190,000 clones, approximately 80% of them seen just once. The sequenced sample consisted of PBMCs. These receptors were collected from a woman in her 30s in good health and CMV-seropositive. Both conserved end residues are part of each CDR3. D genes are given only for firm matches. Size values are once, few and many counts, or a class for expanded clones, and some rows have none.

TGCGCCAGCAGCTCCCGCCAGGGGGGTACTGAAGCTTTCTTT	CASSSRQGGTEAFF	TRBD1	TRBJ1-1	-	TRBV4-3
TGCGCCAGCAGCCGCGGGGGGGCCTTCAATGAGCAGTTCTTC	CASSRGGAFNEQFF	TRBD2	TRBJ2-1	-	TRBV4-1
TGTGCCAGCAGGAGCTACGGGACAGGGAGCTACGAGCAGTACTTC	CASRSYGTGSYEQYF	TRBD1	TRBJ2-7	once	TRBV6-5
TGTGCCAGCAGTTACCCTTTCGGGCCTGGGAAGAGCGGGGGGGCCCCAGATACGCAGTATTTT	CASSYPFGPGKSGGAPDTQYF	TRBD2	TRBJ2-3	-	TRBV28
TGTGCCAGCAGTTCTTGGACAGGGAATTCACCCCTCCACTTT	CASSSWTGNSPLHF	TRBD1	TRBJ1-6	-	TRBV27
TGTGCCAGCAGCTCCGGGATCAATCAGCCCCAGCATTTT	CASSSGINQPQHF	-	TRBJ1-5	-	TRBV7-9
TGTGCCAGTAGCCCGGGGTCTCATAGGGGCTACACCTTC	CASSPGSHRGYTF	-	TRBJ1-2	-	TRBV19
TGTGCCAGCAGATTCCGGGACAGAACCTACGAGCAGTACTTC	CASRFRDRTYEQYF	TRBD1	TRBJ2-7	-	TRBV28
TGTGCCTGGAGAAAGACAGGGCAGAGTCAGCCCCAGCATTTT	CAWRKTGQSQPQHF	TRBD1	TRBJ1-5	once	TRBV30
TGTGCCAGCAGCGTAGGAAGCGGGTATAACCAAGAGACCCAGTACTTC	CASSVGSGYNQETQYF	-	TRBJ2-5	-	TRBV9
TGTGCCACCGGGACAGGCGATTATTCACCCCTCCACTTT	CATGTGDYSPLHF	TRBD1	TRBJ1-6	few	TRBV10-3
TGTGCCTGGAGTTCGGGGGGGCCCTACGAGCAGTACTTC	CAWSSGGPYEQYF	TRBD2	TRBJ2-7	few	TRBV30
TGTGCCAGCAGCCAAGGACTAGCGGGGTCCTACGAGCAGTACTTC	CASSQGLAGSYEQYF	TRBD2	TRBJ2-7	-	TRBV4-2
TGTGCCAGCAGCGGTGGACTAGCGGGAGTCGGTGAGCAGTTCTTC	CASSGGLAGVGEQFF	TRBD2	TRBJ2-1	-	TRBV11-2
TGTGCCAGCAGCCCGACAGGGGATACTAATGAAAAACTGTTTTTT	CASSPTGDTNEKLFF	TRBD1	TRBJ1-4	-	TRBV28
TGTGCCGTTAAAGCGGGGGGAGATACGCAGTATTTT	CAVKAGGDTQYF	TRBD2	TRBJ2-3	-	TRBV30
TGTGCCAGCAGTGAAGCAGCCGGGGGGGGTAATCAGCCCCAGCATTTT	CASSEAAGGGNQPQHF	-	TRBJ1-5	few	TRBV6-1
TGTGCCAGCAGCGTAGTCGAGGGAGGTAATTCACCCCTCCACTTT	CASSVVEGGNSPLHF	-	TRBJ1-6	-	TRBV9
TGTGCCAGCAGCCAAGAGGTCCCGGGGAGCCAAGAGACCCAGTACTTC	CASSQEVPGSQETQYF	-	TRBJ2-5	once	TRBV4-2
TGTGCCAGCAGCCTCACAGGGGTATCAAGGAACACTGAAGCTTTCTTT	CASSLTGVSRNTEAFF	TRBD1	TRBJ1-1	-	TRBV27
TGTGCCAGCAGCGGGACAGGGGAATCCGGGGAGCTGTTTTTT	CASSGTGESGELFF	TRBD1	TRBJ2-2	-	TRBV6-1
TGTGCCAGCAGCGTAAACAGTTACCCCGGGGAGCTGTTTTTT	CASSVNSYPGELFF	-	TRBJ2-2	-	TRBV11-2